Shown below are 12 T cell receptor beta chains from a single sample sequenced in a study of post-analysis software for immune sequencing data. Libraries were made from TCR beta cDNA, and they carried unique molecular identifiers. TCRdb analysed the PCR reads with MiXCR anew, one entry per CDR3 protein. The table records roughly 700,000 distinct CDR3 sequences, around 27% of them present only once. Overall study results and limits: Controls had lower frequencies than patients of 4 or 5 TRBV segments, which included TRBV5-6, TRBV5-1 and TRBV20-1.

No cognate antigen is known for these TCRs. The material sequenced was blood. The receptors were gathered from a girl between 5 and 17 years old with multiple sclerosis.

This clonotype has just a few counts. The chain is built from TRBV6-5 and TRBJ2-1; D perhaps matches TRBD2 (6 bases). This CDR3 region has 15 residues. V was trimmed by 2 bases and J by 3 bases, leaving 11 bases between them. Germline assignment: CDR1 MNHEY and CDR2 SVGAGI. The CDR3 DNA sequence: TGTGCCAGCAGTTACCTGCCAGCGGGCTACAATGAGCAGTTCTTC. Translated: CASSYLPAGYNEQFF.

About this clonotype itself: One end of the junction varies from germline; a read error may be responsible. The CDR3 spells CASSLYLIGDHSPLHF. CDR3 DNA sequence: TGCGCCAGCAGCTTGTATTTGATAGGGGATCATTCGCCCCTCCACTTT. The chain couples TRBV5-1 to TRBJ1-6; D perhaps matches TRBD1 (5 bases). The CDR3 is made up of 16 amino acids. Germline values: CDR1 SGHRS, CDR2 YFSETQ.

This rearrangement joins TRBV13 to TRBJ2-5; TRBD2 agrees at 14 bases. There are 17 residues in the CDR3. Looked up from germline, CDR1 is PRHDT and CDR2 is FYEKMQ (reference sequence). V dropped 3 bases and J dropped 3; count of bases not matched to a gene: 6. CDR3 in DNA: TGTGCCAGCAGCTTCGCCGGGACTAGCGGGAGTAAAGAGACCCAGTACTTC. Translated, it gives CASSFAGTSGSKETQYF.

Comments on this clonotype: At one end the junction does not follow the germline gene, possibly because of a read error. The chain is built from TRBV12-3 or TRBV12-4 and TRBJ2-4; TRBD2 agrees at 8 bases. CDR3 size: 14 residues. This CDR3 reads CTSRAGGAKNIQYF. In nucleotides, the CDR3 is TGTACCAGCAGGGCGGGGGGAGCCAAAAACATTCAGTACTTC.

This clonotype appeared a few times. The V gene is TRBV2, the J gene TRBJ2-5; possible D gene TRBD2, 7 bases. This CDR3 is 15 amino acids long. The V end lost 4 bases, the J end lost 7 bases, and 19 bases lay between the germline ends. Germline-derived CDR1 and CDR2 are SNHLY and FYNNEI. The chain's CDR3 is CASSGEAGVRGTQYF. The CDR3 DNA reads TGTGCCAGCAGTGGAGAGGCGGGAGTCAGGGGGACCCAGTACTTC.

A single count supports this clonotype. The chain is built from TRBV5-1 and TRBJ1-3, with D perhaps TRBD1 (6 bases). The germline V gene encodes CDR1 SGHRS and CDR2 YFSETQ. The CDR3 spans 16 residues. V lost 0 bases and J lost 3, with 13 bases in between. Here the CDR3 reads CASSLVGGALGNTIYF. Written as DNA, the CDR3 is TGCGCCAGCAGCTTGGTGGGGGGCGCCCTTGGAAACACCATATATTTT.

The chain carries TRBV12-3 or TRBV12-4 and TRBJ2-1, with 7 bases matching TRBD1. V was pared by 7 bases and J by 4 bases, with 7 bases of the junction left unmatched. The length of the CDR3 is 14 residues. The CDR3, as DNA: TGTGCCAGCACTGGGACAGAAATTTACAATGAGCAGTTCTTC. It codes for CASTGTEIYNEQFF.

This clonotype was counted only a few times. The chain is built from TRBV29-1 and TRBJ2-7, with TRBD1 identical over 10 bases. This CDR3 spans 14 amino acids. CDR1 SQVTM and CDR2 ANQGSEA come from the germline V gene. The V gene end was trimmed by 6 bases and the J gene end by 2 bases; junction bases not matched to a gene: 7. The CDR3 coding sequence is TGCAGCGTCGGGACAGGGGTGACTACCTACGAGCAGTACTTC. This gives the protein CSVGTGVTTYEQYF.

The V and J genes are TRBV29-1 and TRBJ2-7; a weak D match, TRBD2 (5 bases). Trimming left V 8 bases short and J 6 bases short, with 20 bases between. Germline loops: CDR1 SQVTM, CDR2 ANQGSEA. The CDR3 consists of 13 residues. The CDR3 region is CSIGPSSGCEQYF. The CDR3 nucleotides read TGCAGCATCGGACCGTCTTCGGGATGCGAGCAGTACTTC.

The chain is built from TRBV7-2 and TRBJ2-7; TRBD2 is a possible D gene (6 bases). V was trimmed by 1 base and J by 7 bases, leaving 11 bases between them. The germline gives CDR1 SGHTA, CDR2 FQGNSA. This CDR3 is 13 amino acids long. The CDR3 DNA sequence: TGTGCCAGCAGCTTAGGGGCAGGGAGGGAGCAGTACTTC. Protein product: CASSLGAGREQYF.

This clonotype was counted between two and nine times. The chain has TRBV20-1 and TRBJ2-3, with TRBD1 as a possible D gene (8 bases). Germline V gene lookup returns CDR1 DFQATT and CDR2 SNEGSKA (reference sequence). The CDR3 spans 15 residues. Trimming removed 6 bases from V and 4 bases from J, with 20 bases in between. CDR3 coding DNA: TGCAGTGCCCTAGACAGGGGACTACCGGCAGATACGCAGTATTTT. Translated: CSALDRGLPADTQYF.

This chain joins TRBV18 and TRBJ1-1, with D unclear. The CDR3 has 15 residues. Deletions cut 2 bases from V and 1 base from J, with 11 bases between. CDR1 is KGHSH, CDR2 LQKENI, per germline. The CDR3 reads CASSPNPTANTEAFF. For the CDR3, the DNA is TGTGCCAGCTCACCAAACCCTACAGCGAACACTGAAGCTTTCTTT.